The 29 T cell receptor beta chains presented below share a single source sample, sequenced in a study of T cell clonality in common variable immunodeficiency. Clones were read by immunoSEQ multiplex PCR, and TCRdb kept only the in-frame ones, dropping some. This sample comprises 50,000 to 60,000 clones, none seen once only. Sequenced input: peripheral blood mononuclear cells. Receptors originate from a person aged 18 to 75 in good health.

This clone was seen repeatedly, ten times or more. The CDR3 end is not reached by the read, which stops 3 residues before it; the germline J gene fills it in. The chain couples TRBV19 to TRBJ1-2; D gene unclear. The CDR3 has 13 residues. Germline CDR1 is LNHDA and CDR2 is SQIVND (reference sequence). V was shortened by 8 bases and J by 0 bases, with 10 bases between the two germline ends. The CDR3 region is CASRPSANYGYTF. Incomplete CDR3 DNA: TGTGCCAGTCGTCCCAGTGCTAACTATGGC.

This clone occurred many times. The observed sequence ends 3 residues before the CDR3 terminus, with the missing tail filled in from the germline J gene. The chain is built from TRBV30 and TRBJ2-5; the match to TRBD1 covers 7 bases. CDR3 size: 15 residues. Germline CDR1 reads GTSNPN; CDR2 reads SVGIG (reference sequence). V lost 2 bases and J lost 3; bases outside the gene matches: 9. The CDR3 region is CAWSNPDRKKETQYF. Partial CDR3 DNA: TGTGCCTGGAGTAACCCGGACAGGAAAAAAGAGACC.

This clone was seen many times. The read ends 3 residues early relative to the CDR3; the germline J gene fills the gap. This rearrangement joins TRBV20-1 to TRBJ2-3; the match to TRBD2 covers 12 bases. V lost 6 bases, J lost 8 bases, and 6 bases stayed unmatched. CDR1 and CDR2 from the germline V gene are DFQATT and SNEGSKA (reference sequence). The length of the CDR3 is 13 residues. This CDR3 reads CSAASGRAGTQYF. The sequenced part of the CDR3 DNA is TGCAGTGCCGCTAGCGGGAGGGCCGGTACG.

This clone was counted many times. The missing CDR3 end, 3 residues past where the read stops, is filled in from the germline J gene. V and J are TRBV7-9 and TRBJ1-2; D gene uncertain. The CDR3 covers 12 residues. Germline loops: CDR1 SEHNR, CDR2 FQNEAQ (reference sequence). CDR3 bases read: TGTGCCAGCAGCTCTTACAGAGGAGGC. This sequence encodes CASSSYRGG. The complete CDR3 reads CASSSYRGGYTF.

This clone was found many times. The CDR3 reads CASSVGITNEKLFF. Partial CDR3 DNA: TGTGCCAGCAGCGTCGGTATTACTAATGAAAAG. This rearrangement joins TRBV14 to TRBJ2-2, with D unclear. Read data end 3 residues before the CDR3 end; the end is taken from the germline J gene. This CDR3 contains 14 residues. CDR1 and CDR2 from the germline V gene are SGHDN and FVKESK.

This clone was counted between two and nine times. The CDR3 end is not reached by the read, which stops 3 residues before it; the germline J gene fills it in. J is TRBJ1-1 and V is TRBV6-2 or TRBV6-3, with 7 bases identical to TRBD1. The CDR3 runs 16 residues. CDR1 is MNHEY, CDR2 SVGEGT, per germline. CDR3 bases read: TGTGCCAGCAGTTCCCGACAGGGACGAACCACAGATACG. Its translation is CASSSRQGRTTDT. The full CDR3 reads CASSSRQGRTTDTAFF.

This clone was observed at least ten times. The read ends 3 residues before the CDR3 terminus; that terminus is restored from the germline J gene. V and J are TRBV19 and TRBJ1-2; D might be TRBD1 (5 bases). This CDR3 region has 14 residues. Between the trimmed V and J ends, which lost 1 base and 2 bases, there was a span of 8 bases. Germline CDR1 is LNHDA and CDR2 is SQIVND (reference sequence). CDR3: CASSIGRGNYGYTF. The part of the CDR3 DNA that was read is TGTGCCAGTAGTATAGGACGGGGGAACTATGGC.

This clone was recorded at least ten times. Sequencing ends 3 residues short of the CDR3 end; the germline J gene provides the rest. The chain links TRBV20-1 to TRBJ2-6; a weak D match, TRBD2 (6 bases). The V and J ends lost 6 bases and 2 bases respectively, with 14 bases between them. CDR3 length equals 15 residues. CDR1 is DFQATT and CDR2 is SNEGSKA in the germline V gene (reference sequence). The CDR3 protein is CSAAPAGTGANVLTF. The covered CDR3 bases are TGCAGTGCGGCGCCGGCGGGGACTGGGGCCAACGTC.

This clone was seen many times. The DNA read from the CDR3 is TGTGCCAGTAGTATAGACGCGGGACAAGCCTATGGC. This gives the protein CASSIDAGQAYG. The CDR3 in full is CASSIDAGQAYGYTF. The rearrangement uses TRBV19 and TRBJ1-2; D may be TRBD1 (6 bases). The read stops 3 residues short of the end of the CDR3; the missing end is completed from the germline J gene. The CDR3 covers 15 residues. Germline CDR1 is LNHDA and CDR2 is SQIVND (reference sequence). V lost 0 bases and J 4 bases, leaving 12 bases between the germline ends.

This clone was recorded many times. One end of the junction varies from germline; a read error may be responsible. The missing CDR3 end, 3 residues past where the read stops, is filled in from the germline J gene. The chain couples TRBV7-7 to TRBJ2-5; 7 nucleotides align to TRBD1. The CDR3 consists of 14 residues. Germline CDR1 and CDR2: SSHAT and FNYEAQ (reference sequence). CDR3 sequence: CASSLEGAQETQYF. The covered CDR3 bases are TGTGCTAGCAGCTTAGAGGGGGCCCAAGAGACC. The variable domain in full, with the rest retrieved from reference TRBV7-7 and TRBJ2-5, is GAGVSQSPRYKVTKRGQDVTLRCDPISSHATLYWYQQALGQGPEFLTYFNYEAQPDKSGLPSDRFSAERPEGSISTLTIQRTEQRDSAMYRCASSLEGAQETQYFGPGTRLLVL.

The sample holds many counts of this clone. The CDR3 loop is CASSQDLLLHSGTDTQYF. The CDR3 bases that were read are TGCGCCAGCAGCCAAGATTTGCTTCTCCACTCTGGCACAGATACG. The chain joins TRBV4-1 to TRBJ2-3; D remains ambiguous. The CDR3 end lies 3 residues beyond the end of the read and is filled in from the germline J gene. CDR3 length equals 18 residues. Germline V lookup: CDR1 MGHRA, CDR2 YSYEKL. The V end was cut by 0 bases, the J end by 1 base, with 17 bases between.

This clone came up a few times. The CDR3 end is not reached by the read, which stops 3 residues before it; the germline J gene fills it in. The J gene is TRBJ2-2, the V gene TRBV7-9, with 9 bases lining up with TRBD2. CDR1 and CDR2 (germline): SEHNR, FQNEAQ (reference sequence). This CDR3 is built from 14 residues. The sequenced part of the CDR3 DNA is TGTGCCAGCAGTTGGGCGGGGGGGGCCAACGTG. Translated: CASSWAGGANV. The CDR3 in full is CASSWAGGANVLFF.

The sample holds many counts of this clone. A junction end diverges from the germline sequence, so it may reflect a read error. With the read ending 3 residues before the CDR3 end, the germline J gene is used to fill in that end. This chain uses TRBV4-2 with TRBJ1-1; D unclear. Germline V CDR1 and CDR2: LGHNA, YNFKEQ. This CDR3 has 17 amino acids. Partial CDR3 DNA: TGCGCCAGCAGCCAAGGTCTTGCCCGGGGAATGAACACTGAA. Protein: CASSQGLARGMNTE. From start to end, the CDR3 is CASSQGLARGMNTEAFF.

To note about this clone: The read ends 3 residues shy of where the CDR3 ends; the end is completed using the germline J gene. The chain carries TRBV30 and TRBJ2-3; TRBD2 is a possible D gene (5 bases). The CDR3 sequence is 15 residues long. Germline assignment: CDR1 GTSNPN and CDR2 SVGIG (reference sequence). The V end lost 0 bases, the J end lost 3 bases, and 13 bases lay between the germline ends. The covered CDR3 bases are TGTGCCTGGAGTGTAAACGCTCCGGGGACAGATACG. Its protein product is CAWSVNAPGTDT. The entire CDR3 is CAWSVNAPGTDTQYF.

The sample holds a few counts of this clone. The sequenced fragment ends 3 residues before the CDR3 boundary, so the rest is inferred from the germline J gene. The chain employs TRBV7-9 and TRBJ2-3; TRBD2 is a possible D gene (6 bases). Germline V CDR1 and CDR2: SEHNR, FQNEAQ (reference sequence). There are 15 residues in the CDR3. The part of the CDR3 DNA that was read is TGTGCCAGCAGCCCGGCCGGCGGGGTGAGAGAGACG. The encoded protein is CASSPAGGVRET. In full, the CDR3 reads CASSPAGGVRETQYF.

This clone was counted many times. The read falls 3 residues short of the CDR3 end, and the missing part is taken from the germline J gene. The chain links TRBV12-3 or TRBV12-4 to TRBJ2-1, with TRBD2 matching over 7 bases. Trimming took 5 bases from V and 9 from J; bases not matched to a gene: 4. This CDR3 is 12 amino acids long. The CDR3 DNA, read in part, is TGTGCCAGCAGTAGAGGGGAGGGTGAG. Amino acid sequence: CASSRGEGE. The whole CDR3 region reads CASSRGEGEQFF.

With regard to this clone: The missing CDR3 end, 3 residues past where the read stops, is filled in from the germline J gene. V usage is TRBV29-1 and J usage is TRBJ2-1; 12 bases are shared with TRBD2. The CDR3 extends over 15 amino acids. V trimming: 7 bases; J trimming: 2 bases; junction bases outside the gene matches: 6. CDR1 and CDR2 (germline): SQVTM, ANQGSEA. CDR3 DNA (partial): TGCAGCGCCGAGGGACTAGCGGGCCCCTACAATGAG. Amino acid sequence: CSAEGLAGPYNE. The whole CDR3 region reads CSAEGLAGPYNEQFF.

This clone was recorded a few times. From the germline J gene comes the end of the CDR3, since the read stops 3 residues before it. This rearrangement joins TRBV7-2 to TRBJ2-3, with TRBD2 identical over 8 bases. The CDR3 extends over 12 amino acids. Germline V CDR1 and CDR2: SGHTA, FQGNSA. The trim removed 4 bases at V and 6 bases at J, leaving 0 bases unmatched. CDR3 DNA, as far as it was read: TGTGCCAGCAGCTCGGGGGGGGATACG. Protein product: CASSSGGDT. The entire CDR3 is CASSSGGDTQYF.

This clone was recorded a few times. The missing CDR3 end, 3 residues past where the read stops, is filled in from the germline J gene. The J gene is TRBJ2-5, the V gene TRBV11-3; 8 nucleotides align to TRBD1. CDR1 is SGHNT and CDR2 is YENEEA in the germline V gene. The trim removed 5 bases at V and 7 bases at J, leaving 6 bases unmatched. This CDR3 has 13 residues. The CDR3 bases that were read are TGTGCCAGCAGCATCGGACAGGGAGGGACC. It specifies CASSIGQGGT. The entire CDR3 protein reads CASSIGQGGTQYF.

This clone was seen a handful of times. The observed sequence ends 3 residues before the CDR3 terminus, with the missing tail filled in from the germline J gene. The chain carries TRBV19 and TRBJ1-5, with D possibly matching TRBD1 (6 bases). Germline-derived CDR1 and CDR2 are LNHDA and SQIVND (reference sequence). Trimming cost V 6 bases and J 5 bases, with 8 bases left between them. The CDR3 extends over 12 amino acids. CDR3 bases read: TGTGCCAGTAGAAGGACAGATCAGCCC. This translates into CASRRTDQP. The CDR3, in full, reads CASRRTDQPQHF.

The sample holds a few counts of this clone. The CDR3 is CASRGGAGETQYF. CDR3 DNA, as far as it was read: TGTGCCAGCAGGGGGGGGGCAGGAGAGACG. This chain links TRBV7-2 with TRBJ2-3; perhaps TRBD2 as D (7 bases). The DNA ends 3 residues before the CDR3 does, and the rest of the CDR3 is filled in from the germline J gene. This CDR3 comprises 13 residues. Germline lookup yields CDR1 SGHTA and CDR2 FQGNSA.

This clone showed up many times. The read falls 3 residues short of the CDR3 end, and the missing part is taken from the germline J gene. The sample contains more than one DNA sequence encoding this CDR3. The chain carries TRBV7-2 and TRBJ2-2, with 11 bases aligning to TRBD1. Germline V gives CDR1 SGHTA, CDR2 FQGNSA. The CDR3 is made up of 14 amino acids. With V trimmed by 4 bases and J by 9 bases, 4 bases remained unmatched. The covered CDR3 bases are TGTGCCAGCAGCTCGGACAGGGGGCTTCGGGAG. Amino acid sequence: CASSSDRGLRE. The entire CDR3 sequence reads CASSSDRGLRELFF.

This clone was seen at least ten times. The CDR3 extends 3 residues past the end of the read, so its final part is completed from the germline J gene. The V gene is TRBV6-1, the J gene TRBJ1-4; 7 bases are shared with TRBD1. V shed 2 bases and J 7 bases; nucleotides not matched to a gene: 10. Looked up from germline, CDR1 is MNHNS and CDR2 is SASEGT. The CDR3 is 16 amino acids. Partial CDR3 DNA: TGTGCCAGCAGTGAAATAGTCGGCCAGGGGGGTGAAAAA. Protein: CASSEIVGQGGEK. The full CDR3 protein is CASSEIVGQGGEKLFF.

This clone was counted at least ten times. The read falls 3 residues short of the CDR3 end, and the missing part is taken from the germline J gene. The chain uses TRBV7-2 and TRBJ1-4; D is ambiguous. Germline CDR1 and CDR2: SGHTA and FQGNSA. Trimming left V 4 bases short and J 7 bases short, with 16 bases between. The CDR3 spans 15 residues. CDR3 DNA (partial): TGTGCCAGCAGCTCGCCGGGGTTTTGGGGTGAAAAA. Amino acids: CASSSPGFWGEK. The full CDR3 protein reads CASSSPGFWGEKLFF. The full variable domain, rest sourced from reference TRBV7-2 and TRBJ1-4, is GAGVSQSPSNKVTEKGKDVELRCDPISGHTALYWYRQSLGQGLEFLIYFQGNSAPDKSGLPSDRFSAERTGGSVSTLTIQRTQQEDSAVYLCASSSPGFWGEKLFFGSGTQLSVL.

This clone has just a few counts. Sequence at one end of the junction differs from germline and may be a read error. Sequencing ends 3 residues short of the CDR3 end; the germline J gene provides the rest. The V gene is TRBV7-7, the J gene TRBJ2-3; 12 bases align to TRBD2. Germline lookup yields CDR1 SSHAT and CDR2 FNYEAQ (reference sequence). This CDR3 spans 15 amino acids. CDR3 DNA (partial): TGTGCTAGCAGCCCTAGCGGGGGGGCCTGGGAGACG. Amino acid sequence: CASSPSGGAWET. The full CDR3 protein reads CASSPSGGAWETQYF.

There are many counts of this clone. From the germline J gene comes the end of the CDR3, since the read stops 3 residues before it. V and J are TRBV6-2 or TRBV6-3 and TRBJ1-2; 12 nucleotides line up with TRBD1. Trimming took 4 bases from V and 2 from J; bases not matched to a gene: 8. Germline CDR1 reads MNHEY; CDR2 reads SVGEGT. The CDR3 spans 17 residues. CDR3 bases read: TGTGCCAGCAGTTTCGGGACAGGGGGCGTTCAGAACTATGGC. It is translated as CASSFGTGGVQNYG. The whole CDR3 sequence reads CASSFGTGGVQNYGYTF.

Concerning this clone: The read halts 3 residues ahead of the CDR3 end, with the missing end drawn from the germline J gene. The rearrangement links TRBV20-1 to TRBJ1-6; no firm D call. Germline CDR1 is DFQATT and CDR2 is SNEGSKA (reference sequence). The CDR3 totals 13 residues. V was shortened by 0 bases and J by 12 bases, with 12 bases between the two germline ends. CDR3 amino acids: CSARDLADLPLHF. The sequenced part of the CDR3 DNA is TGCAGTGCTAGAGATCTCGCAGATTTACCC.

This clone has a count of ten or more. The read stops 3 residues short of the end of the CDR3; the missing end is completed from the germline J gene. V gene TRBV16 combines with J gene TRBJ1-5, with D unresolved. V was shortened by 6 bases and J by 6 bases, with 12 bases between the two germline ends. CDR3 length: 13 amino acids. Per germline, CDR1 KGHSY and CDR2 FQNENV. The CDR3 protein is CASSWSVAQPQHF. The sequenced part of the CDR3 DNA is TGTGCCAGCAGTTGGTCAGTGGCTCAGCCC.

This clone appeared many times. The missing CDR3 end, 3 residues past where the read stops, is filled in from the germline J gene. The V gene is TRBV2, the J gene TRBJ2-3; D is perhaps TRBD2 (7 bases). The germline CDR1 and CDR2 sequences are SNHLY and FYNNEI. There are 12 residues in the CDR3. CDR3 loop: CASSELGGAQYF. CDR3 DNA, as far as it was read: TGTGCCAGCAGTGAACTAGGGGGGGCG.